This entry lists 32 T cell receptor beta chains sequenced from one sample in a study of cytomegalovirus exposure and HLA in healthy donors. The primer mix had 60 Vbeta and 13 Jbeta primers. Here immunoSEQ multiplex PCR was the method, and the copy in TCRdb shows in-frame clones only, minus some. The sample consists of about 150,000 clones, about 80% of them appearing once. Material for sequencing was PBMCs. The receptors originated from a man in his forties or fifties in good health and CMV-seropositive.

The rearrangement joins TRBV7-9 to TRBJ2-5; 9 positions agree with TRBD1. The germline V gene encodes CDR1 SEHNR and CDR2 FQNEAQ (reference sequence). Trimming took 5 bases from V and 3 from J; bases not matched to a gene: 7. There are 15 residues in the CDR3. The CDR3 sequence is CASSLGTGKEETQYF. CDR3 in DNA: TGTGCCAGCAGCCTCGGGACAGGGAAAGAAGAGACCCAGTACTTC.

The rearrangement uses TRBV7-9 and TRBJ2-2; possibly TRBD2 for D (5 bases). V was shortened by 1 base and J by 4 bases, with 7 bases between the two germline ends. The CDR3 contains 14 residues. Per germline, CDR1 SEHNR and CDR2 FQNEAQ (reference sequence). The CDR3 sequence: CASSLGGSTGELFF. The CDR3 nucleotides are TGTGCCAGCAGCTTAGGAGGGAGCACCGGGGAGCTGTTTTTT.

This clone showed up just a few times. The chain combines TRBV30 with TRBJ2-1; 11 nucleotides match TRBD2. Trimming at V came to 4 bases and at J to 9 bases, leaving 5 bases not matched to a gene. In germline, CDR1 is GTSNPN, CDR2 SVGIG (reference sequence). The CDR3 extends over 13 amino acids. For the CDR3, the DNA is TGTGCCTGGACTAGCGGGAGGATGGGTGAGCAGTTCTTC. Translating gives CAWTSGRMGEQFF.

CDR3 DNA: TGTGCCAGCAGTCTGGGGGGACTAGCCGGGGGGACCCAGTACTTC. The encoded protein is CASSLGGLAGGTQYF. The rearrangement joins TRBV27 to TRBJ2-5; 9 bases are a match to TRBD2. This CDR3 is built from 15 residues. Trimming at V came to 5 bases and at J to 7 bases, leaving 11 bases not matched to a gene. CDR1 MNHEY and CDR2 SMNVEV come from the germline V gene (reference sequence).

Regarding this clone: At one of its ends the junction is not consistent with the germline gene, which may arise from a read error. Other nucleotide sequences from this sample produce the same CDR3. V is TRBV9 and J is TRBJ2-5, with D tentatively TRBD1 (5 bases). The CDR3 sequence is 14 residues long. From germline, CDR1 is SGDLS and CDR2 YYNGEE. The CDR3 here is CASSVALRGETQYF. CDR3 sequence (DNA): TGCGCCAGCAGCGTAGCTTTAAGGGGTGAGACCCAGTACTTC.

V and J are TRBV25-1 and TRBJ1-1; 9 bases are a match to TRBD1. The CDR3 totals 15 residues. V lost 3 bases to trimming and J lost 4 bases; unmatched junction nucleotides: 6. CDR1 and CDR2 (germline): MGHDK, SYGVNS. The CDR3 nucleotides read TGTGCCAGCAGTGATAGGCTGACAGGGGGCACTGAAGCTTTCTTT. This encodes CASSDRLTGGTEAFF.

The J gene is TRBJ2-7, the V gene TRBV5-1; a weak D match, TRBD1 (6 bases). The germline V gene encodes CDR1 SGHRS and CDR2 YFSETQ. Trimming took 5 bases from V and 1 from J, leaving 10 bases between them. The CDR3 totals 13 residues. The CDR3 reads CASSFTGSYEQYF. CDR3 coding DNA: TGCGCCAGCAGTTTCACAGGGTCCTACGAGCAGTACTTC.

The rearrangement uses TRBV9 and TRBJ2-3; 8 nucleotides agree with TRBD2. V lost 4 bases to trimming and J lost 4 bases; unmatched junction nucleotides: 11. Germline values: CDR1 SGDLS, CDR2 YYNGEE. The length of the CDR3 is 16 residues. The DNA for the CDR3 is TGTGCCAGCAGCTACGGGGGGGGGAGGGGAGCAGATACGCAGTATTTT. It codes for CASSYGGGRGADTQYF.

V gene TRBV6-1 combines with J gene TRBJ2-7; the match to TRBD1 covers 7 bases. CDR3 length equals 15 residues. CDR1 and CDR2 (germline): MNHNS, SASEGT. The V gene end was trimmed by 1 base and the J gene end by 1 base; junction bases not matched to a gene: 4. This CDR3 is CASSEEGAPSYEQYF. The CDR3 DNA reads as TGTGCCAGCAGTGAAGAGGGGGCCCCTTCCTACGAGCAGTACTTC.

This chain connects TRBV5-6 to TRBJ2-7; 7 bases are shared with TRBD2. Losses at the gene ends were 2 bases for V and 5 bases for J; bases not matched to a gene: 10. Germline values: CDR1 SGHDT, CDR2 YYEEEE. The CDR3 consists of 15 residues. CDR3 loop: CASSLVSRTSDEQYF. CDR3 bases: TGTGCCAGCAGCTTAGTCTCTCGGACTAGTGACGAGCAGTACTTC.

The V and J genes are TRBV5-1 and TRBJ2-7; TRBD1 might be the D (6 bases). Trimming shortened V by 4 bases and J by 6 bases, and 20 bases separated the two germline ends. CDR3 length: 15 residues. CDR1 and CDR2 from the germline V gene are SGHRS and YFSETQ. The CDR3, as DNA: TGCGCCAGCAGCCGGGACAAGTTAGGGCCTCTCGAGCAGTACTTC. Protein: CASSRDKLGPLEQYF.

CDR3 nucleotides: TGTGCCAGCAGCCCCAAGGGACTAGGAGGGGGGCAGCAGTTCTTC. Protein product: CASSPKGLGGGQQFF. This chain uses TRBV9 with TRBJ2-1, with 8 bases identical to TRBD2. Per germline, CDR1 SGDLS and CDR2 YYNGEE. J lost 11 bases, V lost 4 bases, and 14 bases had no gene match. CDR3 length equals 15 residues.

V usage is TRBV5-1 and J usage is TRBJ2-1; TRBD2 agrees at 8 bases. The CDR3 spans 17 residues. Germline CDR1 is SGHRS and CDR2 is YFSETQ. Trimming cost V 4 bases and J 4 bases; bases outside gene matches: 13. CDR3 coding DNA: TGCGCCAGCAGCCCGCGGCCTAGCGGGCTTCAATACAATGAGCAGTTCTTC. This encodes CASSPRPSGLQYNEQFF.

A word on this clone: The CDR3 ends on some other residue instead of the conserved phenylalanine or tryptophan, so this is likely a read error. Because the CDR3's place on the DNA is in doubt, the DNA is left out and the CDR3 is given as listed by TCRdb. The V call is TRBV20-1, the J call TRBJ2-7; TRBD2 was called by the table and not checked on the DNA. Counting both end residues, the CDR3 totals 11 amino acids. CDR1 is DFQATT and CDR2 is SNEGSKA in the germline V gene (reference sequence). CDR3 loop: CSARGGDGSGI.

The genes are TRBV19 and TRBJ2-1; 8 nucleotides line up with TRBD2. The CDR3 has 16 residues. CDR1 is LNHDA, CDR2 SQIVND, per germline (reference sequence). J gave up 6 bases and V 6 bases, and 13 bases lay outside the gene matches. The CDR3 here is CASRRRGAGETNEQFF. The CDR3, as DNA: TGTGCCAGTAGACGGCGCGGAGCGGGAGAAACCAATGAGCAGTTCTTC. The full variable domain, its missing parts supplied by reference TRBV19 and TRBJ2-1, is DGGITQSPKYLFRKEGQNVTLSCEQNLNHDAMYWYRQDPGQGLRLIYYSQIVNDFQKGDIAEGYSVSREKKESFPLTVTSAQKNPTAFYLCASRRRGAGETNEQFFGPGTRLTVL.

J is TRBJ2-7 and V is TRBV27; 9 bases align to TRBD1. The CDR3 is made up of 16 amino acids. Germline V CDR1 and CDR2: MNHEY, SMNVEV (reference sequence). Losses at the gene ends were 0 bases for V and 1 base for J; bases not matched to a gene: 4. The DNA of the CDR3 is TGTGCCAGCAGTTTATCGATGGGACAGGGATCCTACGAGCAGTACTTC. Protein product: CASSLSMGQGSYEQYF.

The gene calls are TRBV11-1 and TRBJ2-3, with 7 bases matching TRBD1. The germline V gene has CDR1 SGHAT and CDR2 FQDESV (reference sequence). With V trimmed by 2 bases and J by 2 bases, 13 bases remained unmatched. This CDR3 has 18 amino acids. In DNA, the CDR3 is TGTGCCAGCAGCTTATACCCCCGGACAGGAGGACCCACAGATACGCAGTATTTT. Its protein is CASSLYPRTGGPTDTQYF.

This clone was observed a handful of times. V usage is TRBV2 and J usage is TRBJ2-3; TRBD1 is a possible D gene (5 bases). The CDR3 has 13 amino acids. The germline CDR1 and CDR2 sequences are SNHLY and FYNNEI. The V end lost 4 bases, the J end lost 2 bases, and 7 bases lay between the germline ends. In DNA, the CDR3 is TGTGCCAGCAGTGGACAGACCACAGATACGCAGTATTTT. This translates into CASSGQTTDTQYF.

This chain uses TRBV2 with TRBJ2-6, with TRBD2 as a possible D gene (6 bases). This CDR3 has 14 residues. V was cut by 8 bases and J by 0 bases, with 8 bases left in between. CDR1 SNHLY and CDR2 FYNNEI come from the germline V gene. CDR3 in amino acids: CASRGYSGANVLTF. The CDR3 nucleotides read TGTGCCAGCCGGGGGTACTCTGGGGCCAACGTCCTGACTTTC.

The chain is built from TRBV28 and TRBJ1-2; TRBD1 aligns across 9 bases. CDR3 length: 15 amino acids. Germline V lookup: CDR1 MDHEN, CDR2 SYDVKM. Germline trimming cut 4 bases from V and 4 bases from J; bases unmatched to any gene: 7. Written as DNA, the CDR3 is TGTGCCAGCAGTTCCAGGGGACAGGGAATCTATGGCTACACCTTC. Amino acid sequence: CASSSRGQGIYGYTF.

CDR3 sequence reads: CASSSTGDYEQYF. The CDR3 DNA reads TGCGCCAGCAGCTCGACAGGTGACTACGAGCAGTACTTC. The rearrangement joins TRBV5-1 to TRBJ2-5, with a weak D call TRBD1 (6 bases). The end of the DNA fits TRBJ2-7 better, so the J call may be wrong. Germline CDR1 is SGHRS and CDR2 is YFSETQ. This CDR3 region has 13 residues.

The chain combines TRBV5-1 with TRBJ2-3; no clear D gene. The CDR3 runs to 16 residues. Germline V CDR1 and CDR2: SGHRS, YFSETQ. V lost 1 base, J lost 0 bases, and 12 bases lay in between. Here the CDR3 DNA reads TGCGCCAGCAGCTTGTCGTTAGCAACTAGCACAGATACGCAGTATTTT. Protein sequence: CASSLSLATSTDTQYF.

The CDR3 spells CASSQGLAGVGETQYF. The CDR3 DNA sequence: TGCGCCAGCAGCCAGGGACTAGCGGGAGTCGGGGAGACCCAGTACTTC. V and J are TRBV4-1 and TRBJ2-5; TRBD2 matches 14 bases. The V gene end was trimmed by 3 bases and the J gene end by 5 bases; junction bases not matched to a gene: 5. Germline V CDR1 and CDR2: MGHRA, YSYEKL. The CDR3 runs to 16 residues.

CDR3 sequence: CASSPTARSDSYEQYF. The CDR3 DNA reads as TGTGCCAGCTCACCAACCGCCCGGAGCGACTCCTACGAGCAGTACTTC. The V gene is TRBV18, the J gene TRBJ2-7; no clear D gene. Germline CDR1 reads KGHSH; CDR2 reads LQKENI. The germline V and J ends were trimmed by 2 bases and 0 bases, with 14 bases remaining between them. The CDR3 extends over 16 amino acids.

Concerning this clone: One junction end disagrees with the germline gene, perhaps due to a read error. The rearrangement uses TRBV9 and TRBJ2-5, with TRBD2 identical over 8 bases. The CDR3 contains 13 residues. Germline values: CDR1 SGDLS, CDR2 YYNGEE. The CDR3 loop is CASSPGGQGTQYF. The CDR3 coding sequence is TGTGCCAGCAGCCCGGGGGGGCAAGGGACCCAGTACTTC.

The rearrangement uses TRBV4-1 and TRBJ2-1, with D unclear. The germline V and J ends were trimmed by 0 bases and 3 bases, with 9 bases remaining between them. Germline V gene lookup returns CDR1 MGHRA and CDR2 YSYEKL. The CDR3 is 15 residues long. The chain's CDR3 is CASSQERGFYNEQFF. The DNA of the CDR3 is TGCGCCAGCAGCCAAGAAAGAGGTTTCTACAATGAGCAGTTCTTC.

V usage is TRBV21-1 and J usage is TRBJ1-3. TRBV21-1 is given as a pseudogene. The CDR3 sequence is 20 residues long. The CDR3 here is CASSKGGPSTPPSSGNTIYF. CDR3 DNA: TGTGCCAGCAGCAAAGGTGGTCCCTCGACCCCTCCTAGCTCTGGAAACACCATATATTTT.

This sequence joins TRBV4-1 and TRBJ1-1, with TRBD1 as a possible D gene (5 bases). The CDR3 has 13 amino acids. Germline loops: CDR1 MGHRA, CDR2 YSYEKL. V lost 4 bases and J lost 4, with 10 bases in between. CDR3 in amino acids: CASSRGHFTEAFF. DNA for the CDR3: TGCGCCAGCAGCCGAGGACACTTCACTGAAGCTTTCTTT.

The gene calls are TRBV15 and TRBJ2-5, with D maybe TRBD2 (7 bases). The CDR3 covers 17 residues. Germline CDR1 reads LNHNV; CDR2 reads YYDKDF (reference sequence). The ends were cut back, 7 bases at V and 2 bases at J, with 23 bases in the middle. The CDR3 region has the DNA TGTGCCACCAAAGAGGGGGGGCCCCGCCCCGTACAAGAGACCCAGTACTTC. Protein: CATKEGGPRPVQETQYF.

This sequence joins TRBV7-2 and TRBJ2-1; TRBD2 matches at 9 bases. Germline CDR1 SGHTA, CDR2 FQGNSA. The CDR3 is 14 residues long. The trim removed 5 bases at V and 9 bases at J, leaving 8 bases unmatched. For the CDR3, the DNA is TGTGCCAGCAGCAGGCTAGCGGGGACATCTGAGCAGTTCTTC. It specifies CASSRLAGTSEQFF.

The chain uses TRBV5-8 and TRBJ2-5; D is perhaps TRBD2 (5 bases). Trimming stripped 4 bases from V and 1 base from J, with 14 bases between. There are 15 residues in the CDR3. The germline gives CDR1 SGHTS, CDR2 YDEGEE. The CDR3 sequence is CASSLPPGSQETQYF. The CDR3 nucleotides read TGTGCCAGCAGCCTGCCCCCGGGAAGCCAAGAGACCCAGTACTTC.

The J gene is TRBJ2-2, the V gene TRBV18; a possible D gene is TRBD2 (5 bases). The germline gives CDR1 KGHSH, CDR2 LQKENI. The CDR3 runs 15 residues. The V gene lost 2 bases and the J gene lost 6 bases, with 13 bases spanning the gap. CDR3 bases: TGTGCCAGCTCACCAGTTGAGGCGGGCCCCGGGGAGCTGTTTTTT. Its translation: CASSPVEAGPGELFF.